Given below is one T cell receptor beta chain in context. Its antigen is unknown. Repertoires were generated with immunoSEQ multiplex PCR, while TCRdb's copy carries only in-frame clones and drops some. The repertoire holds 100,000 to 150,000 clones, with 80% to 90% as singletons. This sample stems from a study of cytomegalovirus exposure and HLA in healthy donors. In germline, CDR1 is SNHLY, CDR2 FYNNEI. V was clipped by 5 bases and J by 6 bases; unmatched bases: 6. The length of the CDR3 is 14 residues. Study-level results: A few CMV-associated chains proved CMV antigen-specific in vitro.

The TCR sequence derives from a young woman in good health and CMV-seronegative. The sample taken for sequencing was PBMCs. The chain carries TRBV2 and TRBJ2-1; 8 nucleotides line up with TRBD2. The CDR3 loop is CASSLAGFSNEQFF. CDR3 bases: TGTGCCAGCAGTCTAGCGGGTTTCTCCAATGAGCAGTTCTTC. Full variable domain (remainder filled in from reference TRBV2 and TRBJ2-1): EPEVTQTPSHQVTQMGQEVILRCVPISNHLYFYWYRQILGQKVEFLVSFYNNEISEKSEIFDDQFSVERPDGSNFTLKIRSTKLEDSAMYFCASSLAGFSNEQFFGPGTRLTVL.